Below are 24 T cell receptor beta chains sequenced from a single sample in a study of T cell changes during pregnancy in multiple sclerosis. TCRdb's table, derived via immunoSEQ multiplex PCR, lists solely in-frame clones and lacks some. The data hold 70,000 to 95,000 clones, with just under 95% observed a single time. Sequenced material: peripheral blood, taken in the first trimester of pregnancy. These receptors originate from a female donor with multiple sclerosis, enrolled in a pregnancy study.

In DNA form, the CDR3 reads TGTGCCAGCAGTTCATCGGCGGGGTTCACCGGGGAGCTGTTTTTT. Amino acids: CASSSSAGFTGELFF. J is TRBJ2-2 and V is TRBV7-6; a possible D gene is TRBD2 (6 bases). Deletions cut 6 bases from V and 4 bases from J, with 15 bases between. The CDR3 has 15 amino acids. Germline V CDR1 and CDR2: SGHVS, FNYEAQ.

The chain employs TRBV7-3 and TRBJ2-5; D uncertain. The CDR3 spans 13 residues. The germline gives CDR1 SGHTA, CDR2 FQGTGA. The ends were cut back, 0 bases at V and 4 bases at J, with 6 bases in the middle. CDR3 in DNA: TGTGCCAGCAGCTTAACGTTTAGAGAGACCCAGTACTTC. It translates to CASSLTFRETQYF.

V gene TRBV19 combines with J gene TRBJ1-5, with 9 nucleotides matching TRBD1. The trim removed 6 bases at V and 9 bases at J, leaving 15 bases unmatched. CDR3 length: 16 residues. The germline V gene has CDR1 LNHDA and CDR2 SQIVND (reference sequence). The CDR3 loop is CASSYKQGATFAPQHF. The DNA for the CDR3 is TGTGCCAGTAGCTATAAACAGGGGGCTACCTTCGCGCCCCAGCATTTT. The whole variable domain, remainder taken from reference TRBV19 and TRBJ1-5, is DGGITQSPKYLFRKEGQNVTLSCEQNLNHDAMYWYRQDPGQGLRLIYYSQIVNDFQKGDIAEGYSVSREKKESFPLTVTSAQKNPTAFYLCASSYKQGATFAPQHFGDGTRLSIL.

J is TRBJ2-4 and V is TRBV7-2, with 9 bases identical to TRBD1. The germline V gene has CDR1 SGHTA and CDR2 FQGNSA. The CDR3 runs 15 residues. The J segment lost 8 bases and the V segment lost 5 bases, leaving 10 bases of the junction unmatched. The CDR3: CASSPTGGLGDIQYF. The CDR3 region has the DNA TGTGCCAGCAGCCCTACAGGGGGCCTGGGGGACATTCAGTACTTC.

The chain couples TRBV10-3 to TRBJ1-2; D not resolved. Germline CDR1 and CDR2: ENHRY and SYGVKD. Deletions cut 4 bases from V and 6 bases from J, with 9 bases between. This CDR3 is built from 12 residues. The CDR3 is CAISGMEHGYTF. The CDR3 coding sequence is TGTGCCATCAGTGGGATGGAGCATGGCTACACCTTC.

The CDR3 is CASGLDRGSYGYTF. The DNA for the CDR3 is TGTGCCAGCGGCTTGGACAGGGGAAGCTATGGCTACACCTTC. The chain is built from TRBV27 and TRBJ1-2, with 9 bases identical to TRBD1. The CDR3 sequence is 14 residues long. With V trimmed by 8 bases and J by 4 bases, 8 bases remained unmatched. Germline CDR1 is MNHEY and CDR2 is SMNVEV (reference sequence).

This chain links TRBV7-9 with TRBJ2-5; 7 bases are shared with TRBD1. Germline V CDR1 and CDR2: SEHNR, FQNEAQ (reference sequence). The ends lost 3 bases at V and 5 bases at J; junction bases unmatched: 12. The CDR3 contains 16 residues. The CDR3 loop is CASSFGDRLYGETQYF. CDR3 sequence (DNA): TGTGCCAGCAGCTTTGGGGACAGATTGTACGGTGAGACCCAGTACTTC.

Here the CDR3 DNA reads TGTGCCTGGACTTCTCGACAGCCCTCTGGGGCCAACGTCCTGACTTTC. It specifies CAWTSRQPSGANVLTF. The chain is built from TRBV30 and TRBJ2-6, with D perhaps TRBD1 (5 bases). This CDR3 has 16 residues. V was shortened by 4 bases and J by 0 bases, with 13 bases between the two germline ends. From germline, CDR1 is GTSNPN and CDR2 SVGIG (reference sequence).

V usage is TRBV2 and J usage is TRBJ2-6; 8 bases line up with TRBD1. The CDR3 extends over 18 amino acids. CDR1 is SNHLY and CDR2 is FYNNEI in the germline V gene. V dropped 4 bases and J dropped 2; count of bases not matched to a gene: 10. The CDR3 nucleotides are TGTGCCAGCAGTGCTCCGGGACAGGTAGTAACTGGGGCCAACGTCCTGACTTTC. Its translation is CASSAPGQVVTGANVLTF.

This chain uses TRBV11-2 with TRBJ1-2, with a weak D call TRBD1 (5 bases). The V end was cut by 4 bases, the J end by 8 bases, with 17 bases between. This CDR3 comprises 14 residues. The germline V gene has CDR1 SGHAT and CDR2 FQNNGV. CDR3 DNA sequence: TGTGCCAGCAGCTCCGTAAAGGGGAACTGGGGCTACACCTTC. This sequence encodes CASSSVKGNWGYTF.

The genes are TRBV6-5 and TRBJ2-7, with 9 bases identical to TRBD1. Germline CDR1 reads MNHEY; CDR2 reads SVGAGI. V lost 5 bases to trimming and J lost 1 base; unmatched junction nucleotides: 6. CDR3 size: 15 residues. The CDR3 sequence is CASSVSDRGSYEQYF. The CDR3 DNA reads as TGTGCCAGCAGTGTATCGGACAGGGGATCCTACGAGCAGTACTTC.

The chain employs TRBV6-6 and TRBJ2-5; weak D call: TRBD2 (6 bases). Per the germline V gene, CDR1 is MNHNY and CDR2 is SVGAGI (reference sequence). With 2 bases removed from V and 5 bases from J, the gap between germline ends came to 6 bases. The CDR3 length is 12 residues. CDR3 in DNA: TGTGCCAGCAGTTACGGGGGGGAGACCCAGTACTTC. This gives the protein CASSYGGETQYF.

The chain employs TRBV5-4 and TRBJ2-7; no clear D gene. This CDR3 is 14 amino acids long. Germline loops: CDR1 SGHNT, CDR2 YYREEE (reference sequence). Trimming pared 4 bases from V and 0 bases from J, leaving 11 bases between. The CDR3 DNA reads as TGTGCCAGCAGCGCCGAGAGTAGCTCCTACGAGCAGTACTTC. Its protein product is CASSAESSSYEQYF.

The rearrangement links TRBV9 to TRBJ2-5, with 8 bases identical to TRBD1. J lost 5 bases, V lost 3 bases, and 6 bases had no gene match. From germline, CDR1 is SGDLS and CDR2 YYNGEE. This CDR3 has 14 amino acids. The CDR3 sequence is CASSGGQAGETQYF. DNA for the CDR3: TGTGCCAGCAGCGGGGGACAGGCAGGGGAGACCCAGTACTTC.

The CDR3 DNA is TGTGCCAGCAAGGCAGGGCAGTTGAACTATGGCTACACCTTC. The encoded protein is CASKAGQLNYGYTF. The V call is TRBV6-6, the J call TRBJ1-2, with D possibly matching TRBD1 (5 bases). Trimming took off 7 bases at V and 2 bases at J, with 14 bases between the two ends. Germline assignment: CDR1 MNHNY and CDR2 SVGAGI (reference sequence). The CDR3 contains 14 residues.

The chain carries TRBV10-3 and TRBJ2-3; the match to TRBD2 covers 11 bases. Germline lookup yields CDR1 ENHRY and CDR2 SYGVKD. J was trimmed by 0 bases and V by 9 bases; bases with no gene match: 5. This CDR3 comprises 15 residues. In nucleotides, the CDR3 is TGTGCCATTACCGGGACTAGCGGTAGCACAGATACGCAGTATTTT. Its protein is CAITGTSGSTDTQYF.

This sequence joins TRBV23-1 and TRBJ2-5; D might be TRBD2 (7 bases). TRBV23-1 is sorted into the ORF group, with uncertain function. V shed 7 bases and J shed 5 bases, with 20 bases lying between them. This CDR3 has 15 amino acids. Here the CDR3 DNA reads TGCGCCAGCACCCACCCCCGGGGGGCTCGGGAGACCCAGTACTTC. As protein: CASTHPRGARETQYF.

The chain uses TRBV7-3 and TRBJ2-7; no clear D gene. Trimming left V 1 base short and J 3 bases short, with 7 bases between. The CDR3 is 13 residues long. Germline values: CDR1 SGHTA, CDR2 FQGTGA. The CDR3 nucleotides are TGTGCCAGCAGCTTAAACCGCGACTACGAGCAGTACTTC. It translates to CASSLNRDYEQYF.

The CDR3 here is CASSYGTSNEQFF. DNA of the CDR3: TGTGCCAGCAGCTACGGGACATCCAATGAGCAGTTCTTC. The genes are TRBV9 and TRBJ2-1, with a tentative D call TRBD1 (6 bases). Germline V gene sequence: CDR1 SGDLS, CDR2 YYNGEE. The CDR3 totals 13 residues. Between the trimmed V and J ends, which lost 4 bases and 6 bases, there was a span of 11 bases.

The rearrangement uses TRBV12-5 and TRBJ2-2; maybe TRBD1 (5 bases). V dropped 0 bases and J dropped 2 bases, with 19 bases sitting between them. Germline-derived CDR1 and CDR2 are LGHNT and FRNRAP. The CDR3 spans 19 residues. In DNA form, the CDR3 reads TGTGCTAGTGGTTTGGTACAACAGGTCCACCTAGGTAACACCGGGGAGCTGTTTTTT. Its translation is CASGLVQQVHLGNTGELFF.

The V call is TRBV5-8, the J call TRBJ1-6, with D maybe TRBD1 (5 bases). This CDR3 comprises 14 residues. Trimming shortened V by 3 bases and J by 7 bases, and 11 bases separated the two germline ends. Germline V gene data show CDR1 as SGHTS and CDR2 as YDEGEE. In DNA form, the CDR3 reads TGTGCCAGCAGCTCGTGGGGGGAGAATTCACCCCTCCACTTT. It yields the protein CASSSWGENSPLHF.

The chain recombines TRBV2 with TRBJ2-5; 8 bases map to TRBD2. V lost 5 bases to trimming and J lost 1 base; unmatched junction nucleotides: 12. Germline V CDR1 and CDR2: SNHLY, FYNNEI. This CDR3 comprises 17 residues. For the CDR3, the DNA is TGTGCCAGCAGTTGGGTGGGGCGGGGGGCGATCCAAGAGACCCAGTACTTC. It specifies CASSWVGRGAIQETQYF.

This chain uses TRBV29-1 with TRBJ2-5, with 8 bases matching TRBD1. Germline V gene lookup returns CDR1 SQVTM and CDR2 ANQGSEA. The J segment lost 4 bases and the V segment lost 6 bases, leaving 10 bases of the junction unmatched. CDR3 size: 14 residues. The CDR3 DNA reads as TGCAGCGTCGCTGGACAGGGAAGTTTAGAGACCCAGTACTTC. Translated, it gives CSVAGQGSLETQYF.

This clone is a singleton in its sample. The chain is built from TRBV10-3 and TRBJ2-3; 7 nucleotides align to TRBD2. The CDR3 is 16 residues long. CDR1 ENHRY and CDR2 SYGVKD come from the germline V gene. J lost 4 bases, V lost 2 bases, and 9 bases had no gene match. Here the CDR3 DNA reads TGTGCCATCAGTGAGAGGGGCGGGGGTAATTCAGATACGCAGTATTTT. Translation gives CAISERGGGNSDTQYF.